This TCR beta chain was sequenced during a study of shared clonotypes between healthy human individuals. Each subset's genomic DNA was shared equally among a number of immunoSEQ plates. The table came from immunoSEQ multiplex PCR; TCRdb's copy has only in-frame clones and leaves some out. The sample carries over 700,000 clones, 72% recorded once. Study conclusions and caveats: Generally, estimated richness proved larger in naive subsets than it did in memory subsets.

On this clone: Its target is unknown.

The material sequenced was memory CD4+ T cells sorted from blood. The subset denotes: CD45RA-negative fraction. The sequence was collected from a woman aged 30 to 39 in good health.

The CDR3 protein is CSVEERIQETQYF. CDR3 nucleotides: TGCAGCGTTGAGGAGCGGATCCAAGAGACCCAGTACTTC. The V and J genes are TRBV29-1 and TRBJ2-5, with a possible D match to TRBD2 (5 bases). V lost 3 bases to trimming and J lost 1 base, with 9 bases between them. From germline, CDR1 is SQVTM and CDR2 ANQGSEA. The CDR3 runs 13 residues.